This T cell receptor (beta chain) came from a study of T cell changes during pregnancy in multiple sclerosis. V dropped 2 bases and J dropped 0 bases, with 11 bases sitting between them. The CDR3 covers 15 residues. The germline V gene encodes CDR1 MNHNS and CDR2 SASEGT. Here immunoSEQ multiplex PCR was the method, and the copy in TCRdb shows in-frame clones only, minus some. The sample holds about 66,000 clones, roughly 90% seen once. The receptor was isolated from a female donor with multiple sclerosis, enrolled in a pregnancy study. The sample in question was CD8+ T cells from peripheral blood mononuclear cells, obtained before pregnancy. V usage is TRBV6-1 and J usage is TRBJ2-7; D perhaps matches TRBD1 (5 bases). The CDR3 reads CASSEIRTYSYEQYF. CDR3 nucleotide sequence: TGTGCCAGCAGTGAAATTAGGACATACTCCTACGAGCAGTACTTC.